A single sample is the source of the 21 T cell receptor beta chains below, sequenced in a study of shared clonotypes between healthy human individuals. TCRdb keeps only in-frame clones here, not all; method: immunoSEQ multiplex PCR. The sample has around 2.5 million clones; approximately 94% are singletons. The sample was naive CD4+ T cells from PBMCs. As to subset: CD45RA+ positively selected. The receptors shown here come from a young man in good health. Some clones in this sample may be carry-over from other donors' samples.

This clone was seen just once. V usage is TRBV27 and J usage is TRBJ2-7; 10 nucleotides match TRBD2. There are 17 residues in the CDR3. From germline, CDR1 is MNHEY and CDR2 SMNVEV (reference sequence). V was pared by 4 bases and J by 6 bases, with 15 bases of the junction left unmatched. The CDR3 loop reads CASSWGGASGRLGEQYF. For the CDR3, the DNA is TGTGCCAGCAGTTGGGGGGGGGCTAGCGGGAGACTCGGCGAGCAGTACTTC.

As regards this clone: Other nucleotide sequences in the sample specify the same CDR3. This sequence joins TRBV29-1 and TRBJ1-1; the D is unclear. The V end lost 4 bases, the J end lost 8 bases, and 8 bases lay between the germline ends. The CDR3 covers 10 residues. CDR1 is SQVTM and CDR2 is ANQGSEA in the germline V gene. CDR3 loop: CSVVGVEAFF. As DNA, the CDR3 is TGCAGCGTTGTCGGGGTCGAAGCTTTCTTT.

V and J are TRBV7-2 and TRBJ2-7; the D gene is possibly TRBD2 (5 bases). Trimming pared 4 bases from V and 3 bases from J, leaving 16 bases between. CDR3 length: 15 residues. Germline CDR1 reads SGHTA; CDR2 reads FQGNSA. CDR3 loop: CASSSSGGGLYEQYF. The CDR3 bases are TGTGCCAGCAGCTCCTCCGGAGGCGGCCTCTACGAGCAGTACTTC. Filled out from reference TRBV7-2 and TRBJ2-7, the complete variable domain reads GAGVSQSPSNKVTEKGKDVELRCDPISGHTALYWYRQSLGQGLEFLIYFQGNSAPDKSGLPSDRFSAERTGGSVSTLTIQRTQQEDSAVYLCASSSSGGGLYEQYFGPGTRLTVT.

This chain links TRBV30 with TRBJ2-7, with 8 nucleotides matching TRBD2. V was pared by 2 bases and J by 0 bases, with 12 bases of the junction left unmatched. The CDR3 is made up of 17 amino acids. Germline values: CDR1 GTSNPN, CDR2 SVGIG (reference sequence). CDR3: CAWSPFRSGSFSYEQYF. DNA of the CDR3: TGTGCCTGGAGTCCCTTTAGAAGCGGGAGTTTCTCCTACGAGCAGTACTTC. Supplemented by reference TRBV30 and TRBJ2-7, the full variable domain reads SQTIHQWPATLVQPVGSPLSLECTVEGTSNPNLYWYRQAAGRGLQLLFYSVGIGQISSEVPQNLSASRPQDRQFILSSKKLLLSDSGFYLCAWSPFRSGSFSYEQYFGPGTRLTVT.

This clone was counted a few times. DNA for the CDR3: TGTGCCAGCAGTCTTCAGACAGGGAGTCAGCCCCAGCATTTT. Residues: CASSLQTGSQPQHF. This sequence joins TRBV2 and TRBJ1-5, with 7 positions matching TRBD1. V shed 5 bases, J shed 6 bases, and the junction held 7 bases outside the gene matches. The CDR3 has 14 residues. CDR1 and CDR2 from the germline V gene are SNHLY and FYNNEI.

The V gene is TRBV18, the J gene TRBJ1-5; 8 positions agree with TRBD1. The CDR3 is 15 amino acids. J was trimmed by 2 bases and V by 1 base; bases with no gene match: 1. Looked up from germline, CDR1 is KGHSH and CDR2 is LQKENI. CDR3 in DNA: TGTGCCAGCTCACCACAGGGACAGGGCAATCAGCCCCAGCATTTT. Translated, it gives CASSPQGQGNQPQHF.

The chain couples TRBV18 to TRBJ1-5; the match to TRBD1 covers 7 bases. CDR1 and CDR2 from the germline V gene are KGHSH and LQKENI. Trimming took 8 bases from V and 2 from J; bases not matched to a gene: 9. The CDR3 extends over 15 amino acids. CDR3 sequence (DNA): TGTGCCAGCCATGCTGGGACAGCGGGCAATCAGCCCCAGCATTTT. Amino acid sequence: CASHAGTAGNQPQHF.

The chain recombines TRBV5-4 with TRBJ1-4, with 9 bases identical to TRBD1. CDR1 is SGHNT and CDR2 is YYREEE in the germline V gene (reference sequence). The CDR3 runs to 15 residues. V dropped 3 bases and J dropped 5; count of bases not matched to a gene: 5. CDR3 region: CASSSRTGANEKLFF. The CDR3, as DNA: TGTGCCAGCAGCTCCCGGACAGGGGCGAATGAAAAACTGTTTTTT.

The CDR3 nucleotides read TGTGCCAGTAGTATAGTTCGGGGTCGGAACACTGAAGCTTTCTTT. Amino acid sequence: CASSIVRGRNTEAFF. This chain uses TRBV19 with TRBJ1-1; D is undetermined. Germline lookup yields CDR1 LNHDA and CDR2 SQIVND (reference sequence). V gave up 1 base and J gave up 1 base, with 10 bases separating them. The CDR3 sequence is 15 residues long.

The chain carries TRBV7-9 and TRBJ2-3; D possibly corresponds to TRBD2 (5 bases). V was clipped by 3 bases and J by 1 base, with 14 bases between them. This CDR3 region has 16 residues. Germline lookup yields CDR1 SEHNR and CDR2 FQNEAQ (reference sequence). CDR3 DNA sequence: TGTGCCAGCAGCTTGTGGCTGGACTTTCGCACAGATACGCAGTATTTT. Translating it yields CASSLWLDFRTDTQYF.

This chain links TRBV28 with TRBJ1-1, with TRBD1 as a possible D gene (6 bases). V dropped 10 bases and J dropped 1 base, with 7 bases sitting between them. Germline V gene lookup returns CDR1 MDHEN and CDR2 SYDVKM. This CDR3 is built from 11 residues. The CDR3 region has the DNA TGTGCCATACAGGGGAACACTGAAGCTTTCTTT. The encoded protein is CAIQGNTEAFF. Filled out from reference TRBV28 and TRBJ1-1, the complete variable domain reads DVKVTQSSRYLVKRTGEKVFLECVQDMDHENMFWYRQDPGLGLRLIYFSYDVKMKEKGDIPEGYSVSREKKERFSLILESASTNQTSMYLCAIQGNTEAFFGQGTRLTVV.

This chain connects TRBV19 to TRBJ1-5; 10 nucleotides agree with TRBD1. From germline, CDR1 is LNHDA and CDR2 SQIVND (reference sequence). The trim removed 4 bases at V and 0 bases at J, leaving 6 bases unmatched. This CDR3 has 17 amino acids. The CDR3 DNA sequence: TGTGCCAGTAGTAGGGACAGGGGAATCTATAGCAATCAGCCCCAGCATTTT. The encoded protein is CASSRDRGIYSNQPQHF.

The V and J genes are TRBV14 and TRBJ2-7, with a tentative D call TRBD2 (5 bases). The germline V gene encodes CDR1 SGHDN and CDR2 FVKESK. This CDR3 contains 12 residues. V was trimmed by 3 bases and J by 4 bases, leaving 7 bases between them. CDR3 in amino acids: CASSQDWYEQYF. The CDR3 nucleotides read TGTGCCAGCAGCCAGGACTGGTACGAGCAGTACTTC.

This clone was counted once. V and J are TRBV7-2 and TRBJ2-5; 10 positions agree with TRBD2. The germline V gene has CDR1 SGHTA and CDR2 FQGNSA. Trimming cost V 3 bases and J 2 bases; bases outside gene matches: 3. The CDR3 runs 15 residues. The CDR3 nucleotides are TGTGCCAGCAGCTTTACTAGCGGGGTACAAGAGACCCAGTACTTC. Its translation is CASSFTSGVQETQYF.

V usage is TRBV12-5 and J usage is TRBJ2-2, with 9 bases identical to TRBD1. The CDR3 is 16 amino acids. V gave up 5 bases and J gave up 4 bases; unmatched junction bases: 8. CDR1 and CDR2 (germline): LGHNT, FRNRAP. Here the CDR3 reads CASGQQGAAITGELFF. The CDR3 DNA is TGTGCTAGTGGTCAACAGGGGGCGGCAATCACCGGGGAGCTGTTTTTT.

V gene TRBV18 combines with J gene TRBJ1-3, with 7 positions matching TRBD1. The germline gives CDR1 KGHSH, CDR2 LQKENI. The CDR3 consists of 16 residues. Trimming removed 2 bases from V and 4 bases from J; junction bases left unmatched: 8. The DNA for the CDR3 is TGTGCCAGCTCACCAAATCAACAGGGGACAGGAAACACCATATATTTT. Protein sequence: CASSPNQQGTGNTIYF.

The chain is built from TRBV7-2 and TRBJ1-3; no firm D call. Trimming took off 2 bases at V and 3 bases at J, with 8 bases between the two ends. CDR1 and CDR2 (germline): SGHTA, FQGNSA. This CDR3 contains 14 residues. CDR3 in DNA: TGTGCCAGCAGCTTACTAGGGCATGGAAACACCATATATTTT. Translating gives CASSLLGHGNTIYF.

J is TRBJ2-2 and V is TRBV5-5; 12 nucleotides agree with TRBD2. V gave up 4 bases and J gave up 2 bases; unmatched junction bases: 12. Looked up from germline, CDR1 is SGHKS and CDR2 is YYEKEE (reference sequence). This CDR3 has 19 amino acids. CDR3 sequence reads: CASSPYKTSGSVNTGELFF. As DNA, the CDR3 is TGTGCCAGCAGCCCTTATAAGACTAGCGGGAGTGTAAACACCGGGGAGCTGTTTTTT.

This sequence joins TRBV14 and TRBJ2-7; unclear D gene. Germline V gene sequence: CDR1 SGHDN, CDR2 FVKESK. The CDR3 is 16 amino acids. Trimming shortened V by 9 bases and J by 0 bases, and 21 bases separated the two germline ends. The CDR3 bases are TGTGCCAGTCGGGCTCCATATCTCTTTAGCTCCTACGAGCAGTACTTC. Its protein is CASRAPYLFSSYEQYF.

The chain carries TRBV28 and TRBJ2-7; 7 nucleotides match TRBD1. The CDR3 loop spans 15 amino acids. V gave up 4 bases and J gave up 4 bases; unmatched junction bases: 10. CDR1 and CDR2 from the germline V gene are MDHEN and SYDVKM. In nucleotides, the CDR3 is TGTGCCAGCAGTTCCCGGGGTAGGGGGCTTTACGAGCAGTACTTC. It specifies CASSSRGRGLYEQYF.

CDR3 protein: CSVLGSGSPTDTQYF. DNA for the CDR3: TGCAGCGTTCTGGGGAGCGGCAGTCCCACAGATACGCAGTATTTT. The chain joins TRBV29-1 to TRBJ2-3, with D maybe TRBD2 (5 bases). CDR1 SQVTM and CDR2 ANQGSEA come from the germline V gene. The CDR3 has 15 residues. Trimming took off 5 bases at V and 2 bases at J, with 17 bases between the two ends.